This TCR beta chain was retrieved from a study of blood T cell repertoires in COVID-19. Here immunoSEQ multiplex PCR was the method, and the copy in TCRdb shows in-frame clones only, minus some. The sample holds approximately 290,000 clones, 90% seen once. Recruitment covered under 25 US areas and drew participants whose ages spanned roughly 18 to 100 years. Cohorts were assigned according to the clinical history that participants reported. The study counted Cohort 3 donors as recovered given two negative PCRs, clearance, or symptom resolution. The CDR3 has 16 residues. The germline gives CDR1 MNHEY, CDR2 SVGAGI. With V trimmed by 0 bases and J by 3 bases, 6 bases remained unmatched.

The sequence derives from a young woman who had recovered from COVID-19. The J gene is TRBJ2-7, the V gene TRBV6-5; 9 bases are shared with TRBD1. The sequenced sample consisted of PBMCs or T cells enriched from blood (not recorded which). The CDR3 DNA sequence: TGTGCCAGCAGTTACTCATTCCCGGGACAGGGCTACGAGCAGTACTTC. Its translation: CASSYSFPGQGYEQYF.